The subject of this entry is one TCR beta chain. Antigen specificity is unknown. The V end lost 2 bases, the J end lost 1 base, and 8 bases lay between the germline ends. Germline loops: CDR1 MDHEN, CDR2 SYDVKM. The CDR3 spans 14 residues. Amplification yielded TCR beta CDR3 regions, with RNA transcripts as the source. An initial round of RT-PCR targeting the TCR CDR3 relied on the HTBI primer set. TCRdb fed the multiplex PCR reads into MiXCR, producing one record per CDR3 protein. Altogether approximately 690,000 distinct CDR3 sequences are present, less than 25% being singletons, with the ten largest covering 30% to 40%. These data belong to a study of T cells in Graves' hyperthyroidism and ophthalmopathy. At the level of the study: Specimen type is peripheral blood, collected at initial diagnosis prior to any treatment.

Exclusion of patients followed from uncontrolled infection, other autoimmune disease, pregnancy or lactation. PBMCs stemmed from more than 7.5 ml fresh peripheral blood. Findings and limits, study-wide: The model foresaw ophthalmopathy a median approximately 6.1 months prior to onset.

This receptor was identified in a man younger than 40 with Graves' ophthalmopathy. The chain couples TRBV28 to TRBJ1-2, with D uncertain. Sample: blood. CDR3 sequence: CASSLGHSNYGYTF. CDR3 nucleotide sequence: TGTGCCAGCAGTTTAGGTCACAGTAACTATGGCTACACCTTC.